This TCR beta chain was identified in a study of blood T cell repertoires in COVID-19. Study in general: From T cells, B-cell-depleted T cells, or PBMCs came the material, which was cDNA or gDNA.

Authors' processing steps: Reference gene primer amplification in the assay estimated nucleated cell counts. The repertoire was sequenced with immunoSEQ multiplex PCR; TCRdb's copy has only in-frame clones and lacks some. The V and J calls and clone size were taken over from that table, and D and trimming were inferred from the DNA. The sample gives 27,000 or so clones, 88% of which show up once; roughly 7.7% is in the top ten. Looked up from germline, CDR1 is SGHRS and CDR2 is YFSETQ. The trim removed 0 bases at V and 3 bases at J, leaving 8 bases unmatched. The CDR3 length is 17 residues. This chain links TRBV5-1 with TRBJ2-3; 9 bases agree with TRBD2. The sequencing input was peripheral blood. The TCR was taken from a woman aged 50 to 60 with active COVID-19. CDR3 sequence (DNA): TGCGCCAGCAGCTTGGCCCCGGGACTAGCAGGGACAGATACGCAGTATTTT. Its protein is CASSLAPGLAGTDTQYF.